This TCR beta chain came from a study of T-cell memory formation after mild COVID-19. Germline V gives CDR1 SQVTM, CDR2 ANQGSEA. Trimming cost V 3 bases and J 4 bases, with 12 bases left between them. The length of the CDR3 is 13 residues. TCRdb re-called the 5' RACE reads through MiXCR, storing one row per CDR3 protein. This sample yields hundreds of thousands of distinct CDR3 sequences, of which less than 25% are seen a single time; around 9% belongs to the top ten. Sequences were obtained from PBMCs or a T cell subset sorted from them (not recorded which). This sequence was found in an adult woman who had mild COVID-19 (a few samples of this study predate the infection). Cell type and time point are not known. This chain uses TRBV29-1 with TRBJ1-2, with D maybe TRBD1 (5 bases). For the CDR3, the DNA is TGCAGCGTTGAGGCAGGGAGTAGCTATGGCTACACCTTC. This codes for CSVEAGSSYGYTF.